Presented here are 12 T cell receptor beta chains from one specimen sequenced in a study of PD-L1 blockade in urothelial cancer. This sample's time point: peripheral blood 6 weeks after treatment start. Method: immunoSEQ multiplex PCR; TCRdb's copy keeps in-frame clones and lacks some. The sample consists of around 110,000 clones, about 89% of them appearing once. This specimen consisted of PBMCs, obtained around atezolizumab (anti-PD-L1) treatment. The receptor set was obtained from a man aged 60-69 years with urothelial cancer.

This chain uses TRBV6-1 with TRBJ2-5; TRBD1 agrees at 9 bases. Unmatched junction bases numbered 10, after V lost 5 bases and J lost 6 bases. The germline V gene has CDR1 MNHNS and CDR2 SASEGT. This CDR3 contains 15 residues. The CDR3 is CASSTIATGGKTQYF. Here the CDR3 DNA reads TGTGCCAGCAGTACAATCGCGACAGGGGGAAAGACCCAGTACTTC.

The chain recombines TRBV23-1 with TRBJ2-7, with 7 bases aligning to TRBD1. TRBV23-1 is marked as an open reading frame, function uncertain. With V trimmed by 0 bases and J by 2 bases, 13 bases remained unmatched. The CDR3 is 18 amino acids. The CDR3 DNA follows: TGCGCCAGCAGTCAATCCCACTCCCATCAGGGGGTAGCCTACGAGCAGTACTTC. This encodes CASSQSHSHQGVAYEQYF.

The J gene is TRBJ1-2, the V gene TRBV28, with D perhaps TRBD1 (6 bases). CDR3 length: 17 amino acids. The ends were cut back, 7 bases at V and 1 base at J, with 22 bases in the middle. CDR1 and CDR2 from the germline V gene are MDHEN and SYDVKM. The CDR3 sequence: CASNPGGQQPFNYGYTF. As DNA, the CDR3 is TGTGCCAGCAACCCTGGCGGACAGCAACCTTTTAACTATGGCTACACCTTC.

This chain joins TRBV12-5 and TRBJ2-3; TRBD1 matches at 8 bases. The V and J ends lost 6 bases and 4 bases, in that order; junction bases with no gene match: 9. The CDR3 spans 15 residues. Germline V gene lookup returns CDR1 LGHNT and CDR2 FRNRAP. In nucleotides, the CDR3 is TGTGCTAGTGGCCCCCAGGGGGCCGGGGCAGATACGCAGTATTTT. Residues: CASGPQGAGADTQYF.

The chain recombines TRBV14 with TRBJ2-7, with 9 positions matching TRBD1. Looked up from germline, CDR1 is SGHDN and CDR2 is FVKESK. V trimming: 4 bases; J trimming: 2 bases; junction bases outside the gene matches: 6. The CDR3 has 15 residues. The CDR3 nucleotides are TGTGCCAGCAGCCCACAGGGGGCGCGGGCCTACGAGCAGTACTTC. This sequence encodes CASSPQGARAYEQYF.

The CDR3 nucleotides read TGTGCCAGCAGCTTATTCCGGGAGGGTCGGACCGGGGAGCTGTTTTTT. Translating it yields CASSLFREGRTGELFF. The gene calls are TRBV13 and TRBJ2-2, with 8 bases fitting TRBD2. The CDR3 runs to 16 residues. Unmatched junction bases numbered 7, after V lost 2 bases and J lost 5 bases. Germline CDR1 is PRHDT and CDR2 is FYEKMQ (reference sequence).

CDR3 sequence reads: CASRRTRQSYEQYF. The CDR3 DNA reads TGTGCCAGCAGACGTACGCGACAGAGCTACGAGCAGTACTTC. The chain is built from TRBV7-2 and TRBJ2-7, with D maybe TRBD1 (5 bases). The CDR3 extends over 14 amino acids. V was pared by 6 bases and J by 3 bases, with 15 bases between. Per germline, CDR1 SGHTA and CDR2 FQGNSA.

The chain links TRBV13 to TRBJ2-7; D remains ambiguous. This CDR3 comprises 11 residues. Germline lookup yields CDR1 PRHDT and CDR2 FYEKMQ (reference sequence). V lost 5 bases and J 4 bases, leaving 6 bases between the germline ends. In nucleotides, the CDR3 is TGTGCCAGCAGCCTCCGGTACGAGCAGTACTTC. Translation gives CASSLRYEQYF. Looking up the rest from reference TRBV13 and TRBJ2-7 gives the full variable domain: AAGVIQSPRHLIKEKRETATLKCYPIPRHDTVYWYQQGPGQDPQFLISFYEKMQSDKGSIPDRFSAQQFSDYHSELNMSSLELGDSALYFCASSLRYEQYFGPGTRLTVT.

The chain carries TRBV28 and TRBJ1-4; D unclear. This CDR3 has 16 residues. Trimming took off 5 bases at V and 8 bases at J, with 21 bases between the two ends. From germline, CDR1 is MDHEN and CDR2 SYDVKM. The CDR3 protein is CASSPAGDNGYEKLFF. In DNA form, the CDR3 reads TGTGCCAGCAGTCCCGCGGGTGACAACGGGTACGAAAAACTGTTTTTT.

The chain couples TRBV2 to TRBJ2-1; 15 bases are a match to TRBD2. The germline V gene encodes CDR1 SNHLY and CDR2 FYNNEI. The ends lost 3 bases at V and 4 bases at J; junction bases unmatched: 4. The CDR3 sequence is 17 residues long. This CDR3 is CASSDGGTSGRYNEQFF. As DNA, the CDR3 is TGTGCCAGCAGTGACGGTGGGACTAGCGGGAGGTACAATGAGCAGTTCTTC.

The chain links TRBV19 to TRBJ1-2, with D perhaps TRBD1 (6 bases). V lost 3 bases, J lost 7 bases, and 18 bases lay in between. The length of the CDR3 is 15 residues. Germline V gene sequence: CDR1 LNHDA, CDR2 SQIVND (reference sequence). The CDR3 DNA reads TGTGCCAGTAGTATTTGGAGTGTGCAGGGGCTTGGCTACACCTTC. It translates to CASSIWSVQGLGYTF.

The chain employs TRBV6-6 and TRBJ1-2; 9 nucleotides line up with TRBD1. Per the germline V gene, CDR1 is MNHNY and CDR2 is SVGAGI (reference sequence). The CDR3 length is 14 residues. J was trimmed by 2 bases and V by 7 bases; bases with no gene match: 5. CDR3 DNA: TGTGCCAGCACCCGGGACAGGGAAAACTATGGCTACACCTTC. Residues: CASTRDRENYGYTF.